The clone carrying this TCR beta chain has at least ten counts. Its specificity is unknown. The sorted Tregs were CD4+CD25+CD127-/low cells. General study findings and limits: In terms of TCR gene usage, tumor memory CD4+ T cells clustered together with blood and lymph node memory CD4+ cells, as well as with lymph node naive CD4+ cells. Tumor Treg TCRs overlapped most with tumor naive CD4+ cells.

Constant-region reverse primers amplified full-length variable regions, followed by semi-nested Nested Universal Primer A PCR. TCRdb reprocessed the 5' RACE reads with MiXCR, giving one entry per CDR3 protein. This table holds 35,000 to 55,000 distinct CDR3 sequences, about a fifth found once. The source material was Tregs sorted from a lymph node. This clonotype was obtained from a female donor with breast cancer.

CDR3 DNA: TGTGCCACCAGTGACGCAACCGGAAGCTCCTACAATGAGCAGTTCTTC. Translating gives CATSDATGSSYNEQFF. This rearrangement joins TRBV24-1 to TRBJ2-1; D not certain. V shed 4 bases and J shed 0 bases, with 12 bases lying between them. The length of the CDR3 is 16 residues. Germline CDR1 and CDR2: KGHDR and SFDVKD.